These 32 T cell receptor beta chains share one sample of origin, sequenced in a study of T cell responses to AZD1222 COVID-19 vaccine (dated by TCRdb to about 2021). The time point label for this specimen denotes: baseline before first vaccination. The library came from the immunoSEQ multiplex PCR assay. TCRdb provides this immuneACCESS table in a form limited to in-frame rearrangements. Some clones are lacking; in checked studies, under half of them reflect an unresolved V gene, and why the rest are absent is not known. The sample contains over 100,000 clones, roughly 80% of them found a single time. The ten largest clones take up roughly 9.9% of the sample. Material: peripheral blood, obtained on day 0 of AZD1222 vaccination. All receptors derive from an adult in good health.

V and J are TRBV30 and TRBJ2-3; D remains unclear. Germline values: CDR1 GTSNPN, CDR2 SVGIG (reference sequence). The CDR3 consists of 12 residues. The germline V and J ends were trimmed by 5 bases and 2 bases, with 8 bases remaining between them. The DNA of the CDR3 is TGTGCCTGGGCGATGAACACAGATACGCAGTATTTT. Amino acid sequence: CAWAMNTDTQYF.

The gene calls are TRBV6-1 and TRBJ1-1; possible D gene TRBD1, 5 bases. Germline values: CDR1 MNHNS, CDR2 SASEGT. Trimming took 1 base from V and 3 from J, leaving 18 bases between them. This CDR3 has 17 residues. CDR3: CASSEVLGRVWDTEAFF. The CDR3, as DNA: TGTGCCAGCAGTGAAGTATTGGGCAGGGTGTGGGACACTGAAGCTTTCTTT.

This chain joins TRBV28 and TRBJ2-1; possibly TRBD2 for D (5 bases). Germline CDR1 is MDHEN and CDR2 is SYDVKM. The CDR3 totals 14 residues. The V gene lost 5 bases and the J gene lost 7 bases, with 15 bases spanning the gap. The CDR3 sequence: CASSPWTDTNEQFF. In nucleotides, the CDR3 is TGTGCCAGCAGTCCGTGGACTGATACTAATGAGCAGTTCTTC.

The chain carries TRBV5-1 and TRBJ1-4; 8 bases line up with TRBD1. Trimming removed 1 base from V and 8 bases from J; junction bases left unmatched: 7. CDR1 is SGHRS, CDR2 YFSETQ, per germline. The CDR3 extends over 15 amino acids. The CDR3 DNA sequence: TGCGCCAGCAGCTTGCAGGGGGCCGGGAGCGAAAAACTGTTTTTT. Its protein product is CASSLQGAGSEKLFF.

The chain couples TRBV6-5 to TRBJ2-5, with 12 positions matching TRBD2. CDR1 is MNHEY, CDR2 SVGAGI, per germline. The CDR3 has 14 amino acids. V trimming: 6 bases; J trimming: 5 bases; junction bases outside the gene matches: 4. The CDR3 DNA follows: TGTGCCAGCAGGGGACTAGCGGGTGGGGAGACCCAGTACTTC. This codes for CASRGLAGGETQYF.

The rearrangement joins TRBV11-3 to TRBJ2-1; D gene uncertain. The ends were cut back, 1 base at V and 3 bases at J, with 4 bases in the middle. CDR1 and CDR2 from the germline V gene are SGHNT and YENEEA. This CDR3 comprises 13 residues. CDR3: CASSLAHYNEQFF. CDR3 coding DNA: TGTGCCAGCAGCTTAGCCCACTACAATGAGCAGTTCTTC.

In this sample, this clone turned up once. The gene calls are TRBV28 and TRBJ1-5; a possible D gene is TRBD1 (6 bases). Germline V gene data show CDR1 as MDHEN and CDR2 as SYDVKM. V lost 6 bases to trimming and J lost 6 bases, with 18 bases between them. This CDR3 is built from 15 residues. CDR3 region: CASRPSTGAAQPQHF. CDR3 nucleotides: TGTGCCAGCAGACCCTCGACGGGGGCGGCTCAGCCCCAGCATTTT.

This chain connects TRBV7-6 to TRBJ2-5; no clear D gene. CDR1 and CDR2 (germline): SGHVS, FNYEAQ. The V end was cut by 5 bases, the J end by 2 bases, with 6 bases between. This CDR3 region has 12 residues. CDR3 sequence reads: CASSLPQETQYF. CDR3 DNA sequence: TGTGCCAGCAGCCTGCCTCAAGAGACCCAGTACTTC.

This chain connects TRBV7-9 to TRBJ1-2, with 7 nucleotides matching TRBD1. The germline V gene has CDR1 SEHNR and CDR2 FQNEAQ (reference sequence). This CDR3 contains 14 residues. V lost 2 bases and J lost 2; bases outside the gene matches: 2. The CDR3 bases are TGTGCCAGCAGCTTACTGGGACAGAACTATGGCTACACCTTC. Protein sequence: CASSLLGQNYGYTF.

The gene calls are TRBV28 and TRBJ1-2; D unresolved. The germline gives CDR1 MDHEN, CDR2 SYDVKM. This CDR3 contains 16 residues. V was pared by 6 bases and J by 8 bases, with 25 bases between. The CDR3 bases are TGTGCCAGCAGCACCGGTCCAGCCGGATATGGTAGAGGCTACACCTTC. Protein: CASSTGPAGYGRGYTF.

This chain joins TRBV21-1 and TRBJ2-7; TRBD1, the table's D call, was not compared with the DNA. TRBV21-1 is a documented pseudogene. CDR3 size: 15 residues. The CDR3 DNA is TGTGCCAGCAGCACCCGGGACAGGGGTTCCTACGAGCAGTACTTC. Its translation: CASSTRDRGSYEQYF.

J is TRBJ1-6 and V is TRBV19, with TRBD1 matching 8 bases. Looked up from germline, CDR1 is LNHDA and CDR2 is SQIVND (reference sequence). J lost 7 bases, V lost 4 bases, and 9 bases had no gene match. The CDR3 spans 16 residues. The CDR3, as DNA: TGTGCCAGTAGTAAATGGACAGGGACTCTGAATTCACCCCTCCACTTT. This gives the protein CASSKWTGTLNSPLHF. The variable domain in full, completed from reference TRBV19 and TRBJ1-6, reads DGGITQSPKYLFRKEGQNVTLSCEQNLNHDAMYWYRQDPGQGLRLIYYSQIVNDFQKGDIAEGYSVSREKKESFPLTVTSAQKNPTAFYLCASSKWTGTLNSPLHFGNGTRLTVT.

The CDR3 DNA follows: TGCGCCAGCAGCCAAGGCGGCCAGCCCCAGCATTTT. This codes for CASSQGGQPQHF. The chain joins TRBV4-1 to TRBJ1-5; D is ambiguous. V was clipped by 1 base and J by 7 bases, with 5 bases between them. This CDR3 contains 12 residues. Per the germline V gene, CDR1 is MGHRA and CDR2 is YSYEKL.

The chain uses TRBV15 and TRBJ2-7; D is perhaps TRBD2 (6 bases). CDR3 length: 15 residues. CDR1 is LNHNV and CDR2 is YYDKDF in the germline V gene (reference sequence). V lost 0 bases and J lost 3, with 12 bases in between. The CDR3 DNA follows: TGTGCCACCAGCAGAGAGCTAGCGATGGGCTACGAGCAGTACTTC. It translates to CATSRELAMGYEQYF.

This rearrangement joins TRBV6-5 to TRBJ1-4; D is unclear. With 0 bases removed from V and 8 bases from J, the gap between germline ends came to 10 bases. The CDR3 sequence is 14 residues long. Germline assignment: CDR1 MNHEY and CDR2 SVGAGI. The CDR3 DNA is TGTGCCAGCAGTTACTCGGCAGGCCCGGAAAAACTGTTTTTT. Its protein product is CASSYSAGPEKLFF.

The chain recombines TRBV23-1 with TRBJ2-3; no reliable D call. TRBV23-1 qualifies as an ORF whose function is uncertain. This CDR3 has 15 residues. V dropped 5 bases and J dropped 3 bases, with 15 bases sitting between them. CDR3 protein: CASSIVELGTDTQYF. The CDR3 DNA is TGCGCCAGCAGTATTGTTGAGCTGGGAACAGATACGCAGTATTTT.

The J gene is TRBJ1-4, the V gene TRBV2; D is uncertain. This CDR3 is 14 amino acids long. The V gene lost 8 bases and the J gene lost 1 base, with 11 bases spanning the gap. Germline V lookup: CDR1 SNHLY, CDR2 FYNNEI. The CDR3 reads CASGGSQTNEKLFF. The CDR3 coding sequence is TGTGCCAGCGGAGGATCTCAAACTAATGAAAAACTGTTTTTT.

V is TRBV7-3 and J is TRBJ2-3, with D possibly matching TRBD1 (7 bases). V shed 5 bases and J shed 0 bases, with 12 bases lying between them. The CDR3 length is 15 residues. The germline gives CDR1 SGHTA, CDR2 FQGTGA. The CDR3 DNA sequence: TGTGCCAGCAGCGCGGGACAGCCAAGCACAGATACGCAGTATTTT. Amino acid sequence: CASSAGQPSTDTQYF.

Comments on this clone: The junction does not match germline at one end; this may be a read error. This sequence joins TRBV6-5 and TRBJ2-5; TRBD1 agrees at 11 bases. The CDR3 spans 16 residues. The V gene's germline CDR1 is MNHEY and CDR2 SVGAGI. The CDR3 here is CASSNSGTGGQETQYF. The CDR3 nucleotides are TGTGCCAGCAGTAACTCCGGGACAGGGGGCCAAGAGACCCAGTACTTC.

The CDR3 spells CASSFTAGSPYGYTF. In DNA, the CDR3 is TGTGCCAGCAGTTTTACGGCAGGGTCGCCCTATGGCTACACCTTC. This chain joins TRBV27 and TRBJ1-2; possible D gene TRBD1, 5 bases. The germline V and J ends were trimmed by 3 bases and 4 bases, with 15 bases remaining between them. Germline CDR1 reads MNHEY; CDR2 reads SMNVEV (reference sequence). CDR3 length equals 15 residues.

The chain recombines TRBV6-1 with TRBJ1-5, with D perhaps TRBD1 (5 bases). This CDR3 has 13 residues. Between the trimmed V and J ends, which lost 3 bases and 5 bases, there was a span of 8 bases. The germline gives CDR1 MNHNS, CDR2 SASEGT. CDR3 sequence reads: CASSERGDQPQHF. CDR3 DNA sequence: TGTGCCAGCAGTGAGCGGGGGGATCAGCCCCAGCATTTT.

The V gene is TRBV27, the J gene TRBJ1-6; 7 bases align to TRBD1. CDR1 is MNHEY, CDR2 SMNVEV, per germline (reference sequence). The V and J ends lost 2 bases and 7 bases, in that order; junction bases with no gene match: 20. This CDR3 contains 20 residues. The DNA for the CDR3 is TGTGCCAGCAGTTTACCGTGGGACAGCGGGGATATAGAGCCAAATTCACCCCTCCACTTT. It specifies CASSLPWDSGDIEPNSPLHF.

CDR3 residues: CASSSQIMNTEAFF. The CDR3, as DNA: TGTGCCAGCAGTTCACAGATCATGAACACTGAAGCTTTCTTT. V is TRBV6-5 and J is TRBJ1-1, with D unclear. Germline CDR1 is MNHEY and CDR2 is SVGAGI. Trimming shortened V by 4 bases and J by 0 bases, and 9 bases separated the two germline ends. CDR3 length: 14 amino acids.

The V gene is TRBV2, the J gene TRBJ1-5; no definite D call. This CDR3 is built from 16 residues. CDR1 is SNHLY and CDR2 is FYNNEI in the germline V gene. V was trimmed by 8 bases and J by 1 base, leaving 18 bases between them. CDR3 loop: CASGVLGRRSNQPQHF. For the CDR3, the DNA is TGTGCCAGCGGGGTGTTGGGCAGGAGAAGCAATCAGCCCCAGCATTTT. The whole variable domain, filled in from reference TRBV2 and TRBJ1-5, reads EPEVTQTPSHQVTQMGQEVILRCVPISNHLYFYWYRQILGQKVEFLVSFYNNEISEKSEIFDDQFSVERPDGSNFTLKIRSTKLEDSAMYFCASGVLGRRSNQPQHFGDGTRLSIL.

The chain combines TRBV28 with TRBJ1-1, with a weak D call TRBD1 (6 bases). Germline V CDR1 and CDR2: MDHEN, SYDVKM. V was clipped by 7 bases and J by 5 bases, with 17 bases between them. This CDR3 region has 14 residues. This CDR3 is CASTLGQLGTEAFF. The CDR3 DNA reads TGTGCCAGCACCCTAGGACAGCTGGGGACTGAAGCTTTCTTT.

The chain employs TRBV4-1 and TRBJ2-7, with D possibly matching TRBD2 (6 bases). The CDR3 length is 17 residues. Germline assignment: CDR1 MGHRA and CDR2 YSYEKL. V was pared by 0 bases and J by 4 bases, with 19 bases between. CDR3 protein: CASSQELVTEGTYEQYF. The CDR3 nucleotides read TGCGCCAGCAGCCAAGAATTGGTAACGGAGGGAACTTACGAGCAGTACTTC.

The rearrangement links TRBV7-9 to TRBJ1-6, with 10 bases identical to TRBD1. The CDR3 totals 18 residues. CDR1 SEHNR and CDR2 FQNEAQ come from the germline V gene (reference sequence). Germline trimming cut 5 bases from V and 0 bases from J; bases unmatched to any gene: 7. CDR3 sequence reads: CASSPRTGGSSYNSPLHF. The CDR3 bases are TGTGCCAGCAGCCCCCGGACAGGGGGTAGCTCCTATAATTCACCCCTCCACTTT.

V gene TRBV11-2 combines with J gene TRBJ2-5; no reliable D call. The germline V and J ends were trimmed by 0 bases and 12 bases, with 11 bases remaining between them. Germline V gene data show CDR1 as SGHAT and CDR2 as FQNNGV. The CDR3 length is 12 residues. This CDR3 reads CASSLDRGAKYF. CDR3 nucleotides: TGTGCCAGCAGCTTAGATCGAGGAGCGAAGTACTTC.

The rearrangement links TRBV5-8 to TRBJ2-2; 8 nucleotides line up with TRBD1. Per germline, CDR1 SGHTS and CDR2 YDEGEE. The CDR3 sequence is 14 residues long. Trimming took 2 bases from V and 6 from J; bases not matched to a gene: 3. The CDR3 sequence: CASSLRGQAGELFF. The CDR3 DNA is TGTGCCAGCAGCTTAAGGGGACAGGCCGGGGAGCTGTTTTTT.

In this sample, this clone turned up a few times. J is TRBJ2-3 and V is TRBV7-6; 10 nucleotides align to TRBD2. Germline lookup yields CDR1 SGHVS and CDR2 FNYEAQ. V lost 1 base to trimming and J lost 1 base; unmatched junction nucleotides: 8. The CDR3 is made up of 18 amino acids. In DNA, the CDR3 is TGTGCCAGCAGCTTAGATAGTCTAGCGGGGGCCCGCACAGATACGCAGTATTTT. Translated: CASSLDSLAGARTDTQYF.

V usage is TRBV30 and J usage is TRBJ1-2; the D is unclear. V dropped 0 bases and J dropped 2 bases, with 13 bases sitting between them. This CDR3 comprises 15 residues. The V gene's germline CDR1 is GTSNPN and CDR2 SVGIG (reference sequence). DNA of the CDR3: TGTGCCTGGAGTGTGGGATCCGGACTGAACTATGGCTACACCTTC. Translating gives CAWSVGSGLNYGYTF.

The chain links TRBV18 to TRBJ1-6; no firm D call. CDR1 and CDR2 (germline): KGHSH, LQKENI. Between the trimmed V and J ends, which lost 3 bases and 6 bases, there was a span of 12 bases. The CDR3 has 15 residues. The CDR3 bases are TGTGCCAGCTCACCCTACGGCGGTAGTAATTCACCCCTCCACTTT. The encoded protein is CASSPYGGSNSPLHF.